These T cell receptor beta chains were read from a single sample in a study of blood T cells in healthy people across ages. TCRdb itself ran the 5' RACE reads through MiXCR, one entry per CDR3 protein. In the table there are about 620,000 distinct CDR3 sequences, 20% to 25% of which are singletons. The specimen sequenced was blood. All receptors come from a man aged 70 or older in good health. Both conserved end residues are part of each CDR3. D genes are given only for firm matches. Some rows have no size entry. The others give once, few or many, or a class for an expanded clone.

CDR3aa,CDR3nt,j_gene,abundance,v_gene,d_gene
CASSYWGGRGETQYF,TGTGCCAGCAGTTACTGGGGCGGGCGGGGAGAGACCCAGTACTTC,TRBJ2-5,NA,TRBV6-5,NA
CSARLVERDHNEQFF,TGCAGCGCACGGCTGGTGGAGCGGGACCACAATGAGCAGTTCTTC,TRBJ2-1,NA,TRBV29-1,TRBD2
CSASPGASGSETQYF,TGCAGTGCTAGTCCCGGAGCGAGCGGGAGTGAGACCCAGTACTTC,TRBJ2-5,NA,TRBV20-1,TRBD2
CASSEQGTGQPQHF,TGCGCCAGCAGTGAGCAGGGGACGGGACAGCCCCAGCATTTT,TRBJ1-5,NA,TRBV10-2,NA
CASSMLAGGDEQFF,TGTGCCAGTAGTATGCTAGCGGGGGGCGATGAGCAGTTCTTC,TRBJ2-1,NA,TRBV19,TRBD2
CASSQDDTGEIGEQFF,TGCGCCAGCAGCCAAGATGACACGGGAGAGATCGGAGAGCAGTTCTTC,TRBJ2-1,few,TRBV4-3,NA
CASRPDYNEQFF,TGTGCCAGCAGACCTGACTACAATGAGCAGTTCTTC,TRBJ2-1,many,TRBV6-2/TRBV6-3,NA
CASSHGTGGSYGYTF,TGCGCCAGCAGCCATGGGACAGGGGGTTCCTATGGCTACACCTTC,TRBJ1-2,NA,TRBV5-1,TRBD1
CSVEAVQETQYF,TGCAGCGTTGAAGCAGTCCAAGAGACCCAGTACTTC,TRBJ2-5,NA,TRBV29-1,NA
CASSLGLARCNEQFF,TGTGCCAGCAGCTTAGGGCTAGCGAGATGCAATGAGCAGTTCTTC,TRBJ2-1,NA,TRBV7-9,NA
CASTPVGTGKQETQYF,TGTGCCAGCACCCCCGTCGGGACAGGGAAACAAGAGACCCAGTACTTC,TRBJ2-5,few,TRBV7-9,TRBD1
CASRSGPDTQYF,TGTGCCAGCAGATCCGGGCCAGATACGCAGTATTTT,TRBJ2-3,few,TRBV2,NA
CASSIKGNGNQPQHF,TGTGCCAGTAGTATCAAGGGAAACGGCAATCAGCCCCAGCATTTT,TRBJ1-5,few,TRBV19,NA
CASSYFGRAEDEQYF,TGTGCCAGCAGTTACTTCGGGAGGGCCGAGGACGAGCAGTACTTC,TRBJ2-7,few,TRBV6-2/TRBV6-3,TRBD2
CSARDGKTGAGGEQYF,TGCAGTGCTAGAGACGGCAAAACAGGCGCTGGGGGCGAGCAGTACTTC,TRBJ2-7,few,TRBV20-1,NA
CASSSLGGAKNIQYF,TGTGCTAGCAGCTCTTTGGGGGGGGCCAAAAACATTCAGTACTTC,TRBJ2-4,few,TRBV7-7,TRBD2
CASSQVLGSGANVLTF,TGCGCCAGCAGCCAAGTGCTCGGGTCTGGGGCCAACGTCCTGACTTTC,TRBJ2-6,many,TRBV4-3,NA
CSPPGLAGGQETQYF,TGCAGCCCACCGGGACTAGCGGGAGGGCAAGAGACCCAGTACTTC,TRBJ2-5,NA,TRBV20-1,TRBD2
CASSSGRGAGTNEQFF,TGTGCCAGCAGTTCGGGGAGGGGCGCAGGTACCAATGAGCAGTTCTTC,TRBJ2-1,few,TRBV12-3/TRBV12-4,TRBD2
CSARDESAGGPDTLYF,TGCAGTGCTAGAGATGAATCAGCGGGAGGCCCAGATACGCTGTATTTT,TRBJ2-3,NA,TRBV20-1,TRBD2
CASSPPANTEAFF,TGTGCCAGCAGCCCCCCGGCGAACACTGAAGCTTTCTTT,TRBJ1-1,NA,TRBV14,NA
CSAPLRTDTQYF,TGCAGTGCACCTCTCCGCACAGATACGCAGTATTTT,TRBJ2-3,NA,TRBV20-1,NA
CASSNPEDYEQYF,TGTGCCAGCAGTAATCCGGAAGACTACGAGCAGTACTTC,TRBJ2-7,NA,TRBV27,NA
CASSLARGITF,TGTGCCAGCAGCTTGGCCAGGGGCATCACCTTC,TRBJ1-2,NA,TRBV11-3,NA
CASNVGESRDKNIQYF,TGTGCCAGCAACGTTGGAGAGTCTAGGGATAAAAACATTCAGTACTTC,TRBJ2-4,NA,TRBV6-1,NA
CSVEIQGTDTQYF,TGCAGCGTTGAAATTCAAGGAACAGATACGCAGTATTTT,TRBJ2-3,NA,TRBV29-1,NA
CASSSYFNTEAFF,TGTGCCAGCAGTTCATACTTTAACACTGAAGCTTTCTTT,TRBJ1-1,NA,TRBV12-3/TRBV12-4,NA
CASSQDFGGYNEQFF,TGCGCCAGCAGCCAAGATTTTGGGGGCTACAATGAGCAGTTCTTC,TRBJ2-1,NA,TRBV4-3,NA
CSVERASSGANVLTF,TGCAGCGTTGAGAGGGCCAGCTCTGGGGCCAACGTCCTGACTTTC,TRBJ2-6,NA,TRBV29-1,NA
CSATTGTWTSGSRSYEQFF,TGCAGTGCGACAACAGGGACCTGGACTAGCGGGAGTAGGAGCTATGAGCAGTTCTTC,TRBJ2-1,NA,TRBV20-1,TRBD2
CASSLGVTGANVLTF,TGTGCCAGCAGTTTGGGAGTTACTGGGGCCAACGTCCTGACTTTC,TRBJ2-6,NA,TRBV28,NA
CASSLSGGASGRQAYNEQFF,TGTGCCAGCAGTTTATCAGGAGGGGCTAGCGGGAGGCAAGCCTACAATGAGCAGTTCTTC,TRBJ2-1,NA,TRBV27,TRBD2